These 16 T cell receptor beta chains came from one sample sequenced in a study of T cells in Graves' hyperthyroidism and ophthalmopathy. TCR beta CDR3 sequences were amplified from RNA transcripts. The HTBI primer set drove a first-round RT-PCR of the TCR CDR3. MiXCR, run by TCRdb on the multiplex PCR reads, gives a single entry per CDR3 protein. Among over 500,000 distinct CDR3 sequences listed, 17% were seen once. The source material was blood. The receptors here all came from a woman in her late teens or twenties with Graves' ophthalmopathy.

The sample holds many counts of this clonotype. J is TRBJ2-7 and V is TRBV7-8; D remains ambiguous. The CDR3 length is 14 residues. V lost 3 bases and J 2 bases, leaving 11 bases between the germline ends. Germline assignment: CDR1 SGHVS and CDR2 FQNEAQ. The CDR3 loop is CASSFRTVPYEQYF. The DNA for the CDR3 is TGTGCCAGCAGCTTCCGGACCGTCCCCTACGAGCAGTACTTC.

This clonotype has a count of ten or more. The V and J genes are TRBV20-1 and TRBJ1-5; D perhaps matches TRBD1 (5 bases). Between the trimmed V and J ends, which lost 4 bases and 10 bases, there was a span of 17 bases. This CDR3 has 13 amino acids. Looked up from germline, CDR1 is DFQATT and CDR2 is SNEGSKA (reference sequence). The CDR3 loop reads CSAIDRGVSPQHF. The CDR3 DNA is TGCAGTGCTATTGATCGAGGGGTTTCACCCCAGCATTTT.

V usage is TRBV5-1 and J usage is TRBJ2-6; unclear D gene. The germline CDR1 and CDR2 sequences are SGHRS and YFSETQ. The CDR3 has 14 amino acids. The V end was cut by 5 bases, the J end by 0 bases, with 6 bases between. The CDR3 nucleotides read TGCGCCAGCAGGGGTGACTCTGGGGCCAACGTCCTGACTTTC. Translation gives CASRGDSGANVLTF.

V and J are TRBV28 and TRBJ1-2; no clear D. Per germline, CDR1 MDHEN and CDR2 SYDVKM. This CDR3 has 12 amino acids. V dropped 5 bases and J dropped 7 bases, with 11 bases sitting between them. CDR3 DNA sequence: TGTGCCAGCAGTCTCCGTCTCTCTGGCTACACCTTC. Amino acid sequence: CASSLRLSGYTF.

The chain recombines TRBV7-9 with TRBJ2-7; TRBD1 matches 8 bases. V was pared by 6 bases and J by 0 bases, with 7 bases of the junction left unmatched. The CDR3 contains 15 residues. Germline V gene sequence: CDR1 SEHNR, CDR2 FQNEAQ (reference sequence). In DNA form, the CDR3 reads TGTGCCAGCAGTGACAGGGGTCTCAGCTCCTACGAGCAGTACTTC. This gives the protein CASSDRGLSSYEQYF.

The CDR3 is CASSVELMNTEAFF. The CDR3 bases are TGTGCCAGCAGCGTAGAACTGATGAACACTGAAGCTTTCTTT. The chain carries TRBV9 and TRBJ1-1; D is unclear. Germline-derived CDR1 and CDR2 are SGDLS and YYNGEE. V gave up 0 bases and J gave up 0 bases, with 6 bases separating them. The CDR3 has 14 residues.

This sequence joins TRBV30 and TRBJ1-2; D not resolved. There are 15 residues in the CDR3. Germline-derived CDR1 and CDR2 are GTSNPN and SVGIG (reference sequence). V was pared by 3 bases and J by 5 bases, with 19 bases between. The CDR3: CAWSLPDPQLYGYTF. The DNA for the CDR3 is TGTGCCTGGAGCCTCCCAGACCCCCAGCTGTATGGCTACACCTTC.

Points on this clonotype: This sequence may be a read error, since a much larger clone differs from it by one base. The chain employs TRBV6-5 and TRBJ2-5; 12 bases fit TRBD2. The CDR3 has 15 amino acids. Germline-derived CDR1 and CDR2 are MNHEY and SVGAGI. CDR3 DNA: TGTGTCAGCAGTTACCGGACTAGCGGGGTAGAGACCCAGTACTTC. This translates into CVSSYRTSGVETQYF.

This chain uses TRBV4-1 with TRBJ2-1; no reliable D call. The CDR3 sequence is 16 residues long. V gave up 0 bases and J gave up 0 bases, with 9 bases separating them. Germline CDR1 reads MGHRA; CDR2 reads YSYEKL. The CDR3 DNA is TGCGCCAGCAGCCAAGAGGGCCCTATCTCCTACAATGAGCAGTTCTTC. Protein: CASSQEGPISYNEQFF.

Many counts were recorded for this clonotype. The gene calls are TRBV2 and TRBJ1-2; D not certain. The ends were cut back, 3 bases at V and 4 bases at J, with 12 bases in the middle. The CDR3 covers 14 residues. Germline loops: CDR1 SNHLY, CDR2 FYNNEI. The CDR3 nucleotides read TGTGCCAGCAGTGATGAGGCTTTAATCTATGGCTACACCTTC. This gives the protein CASSDEALIYGYTF. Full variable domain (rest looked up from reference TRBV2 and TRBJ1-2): EPEVTQTPSHQVTQMGQEVILRCVPISNHLYFYWYRQILGQKVEFLVSFYNNEISEKSEIFDDQFSVERPDGSNFTLKIRSTKLEDSAMYFCASSDEALIYGYTFGSGTRLTVV.

CDR3 residues: CASSGGGSYNEQFF. The DNA for the CDR3 is TGTGCCTCCTCAGGGGGAGGATCCTACAATGAGCAGTTCTTC. The chain carries TRBV15 and TRBJ2-1; possibly TRBD1 for D (7 bases). V lost 11 bases and J 1 base, leaving 15 bases between the germline ends. The germline V gene encodes CDR1 LNHNV and CDR2 YYDKDF (reference sequence). This CDR3 is 14 amino acids long.

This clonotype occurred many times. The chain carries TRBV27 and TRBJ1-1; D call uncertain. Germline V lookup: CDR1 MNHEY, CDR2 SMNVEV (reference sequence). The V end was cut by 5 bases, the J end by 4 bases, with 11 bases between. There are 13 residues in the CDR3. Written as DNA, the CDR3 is TGTGCCAGCAGTCCGACGGGTAGCACTGAAGCTTTCTTT. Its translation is CASSPTGSTEAFF.

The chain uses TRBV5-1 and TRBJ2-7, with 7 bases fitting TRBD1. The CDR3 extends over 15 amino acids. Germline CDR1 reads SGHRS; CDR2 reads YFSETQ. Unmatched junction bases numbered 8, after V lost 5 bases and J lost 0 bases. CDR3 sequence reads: CASRNGQDRSYEQYF. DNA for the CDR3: TGCGCCAGCAGAAATGGACAGGACCGCTCCTACGAGCAGTACTTC.

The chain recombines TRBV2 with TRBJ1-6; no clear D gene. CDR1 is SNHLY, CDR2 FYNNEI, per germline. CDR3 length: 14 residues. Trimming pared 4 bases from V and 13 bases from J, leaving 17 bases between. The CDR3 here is CASSGADDVEPLHF. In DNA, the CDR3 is TGTGCCAGCAGTGGGGCTGACGATGTAGAGCCCCTCCACTTT.

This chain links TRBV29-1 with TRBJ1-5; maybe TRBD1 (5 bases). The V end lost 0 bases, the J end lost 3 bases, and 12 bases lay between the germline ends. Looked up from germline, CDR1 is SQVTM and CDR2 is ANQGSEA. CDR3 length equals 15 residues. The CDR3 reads CSVEEGSGANQPQHF. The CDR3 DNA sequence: TGCAGCGTTGAAGAGGGCAGCGGGGCCAATCAGCCCCAGCATTTT. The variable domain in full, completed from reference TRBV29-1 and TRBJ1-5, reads SAVISQKPSRDICQRGTSLTIQCQVDSQVTMMFWYRQQPGQSLTLIATANQGSEATYESGFVIDKFPISRPNLTFSTLTVSNMSPEDSSIYLCSVEEGSGANQPQHFGDGTRLSIL.

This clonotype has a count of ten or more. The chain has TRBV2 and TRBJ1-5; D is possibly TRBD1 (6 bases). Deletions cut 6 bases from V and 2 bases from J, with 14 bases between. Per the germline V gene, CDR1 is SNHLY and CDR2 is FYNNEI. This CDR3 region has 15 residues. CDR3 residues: CASRDGQRGNQPQHF. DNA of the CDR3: TGTGCCAGCAGAGACGGACAGAGGGGCAATCAGCCCCAGCATTTT.